The TCR beta chain under discussion was sequenced for a study of shared clonotypes between healthy human individuals. Assay runs were performed at deep level. TCRdb keeps only in-frame clones here, not all; method: immunoSEQ multiplex PCR. Of about 2.5 million clones in the sample, 85% to 95% were seen once. Study findings and constraints: Shared across a handful of donors were roughly 4.7% of the naive CD4 clonotypes. Donor clonotype sharing was expected to depend on sequencing depth.

This clone occurred once. As yet, its antigen is unknown. CDR1 and CDR2 from the germline V gene are MNHEY and SVGAGI. There are 15 residues in the CDR3. V lost 4 bases and J lost 7, with 17 bases in between. This sequence joins TRBV6-5 and TRBJ2-1, with D maybe TRBD2 (6 bases). This TCR came from a man aged 18 to 30 in good health. Some clones in this sample may be carry-over from other donors' samples. The sample taken for sequencing was naive CD4+ T cells from PBMCs. Subset defined: CD45RA+ positively selected. CDR3 residues: CASSFPGTLRNEQFF. CDR3 DNA sequence: TGTGCCAGCAGTTTTCCAGGGACTCTCCGGAATGAGCAGTTCTTC.